Listed below are T cell receptor beta chains from one sample, sequenced in a study of T cell repertoires in ileal Crohn's disease. The table came from immunoSEQ multiplex PCR; TCRdb's copy has only in-frame clones and leaves some out. The sample includes 4,500 to 6,500 clones, about 95% of them seen just once. The sequencing input was ileal tissue. The receptors here all came from an adult with Crohn's disease. Both conserved end residues are part of each CDR3. A D gene is named only where the DNA matches it firmly. Size is omitted from some rows. Given values are once, few, many or a class for expanded clones.

V gene,clone size,CDR3 length,J gene,D gene,CDR3 DNA,CDR3 protein
TRBV5-1,NA,14,TRBJ1-1,NA,TGCGCCAGCAGCCTCCAGACAGGGAACACTGAAGCTTTCTTT,CASSLQTGNTEAFF
TRBV29-1,once,11,TRBJ1-4,NA,TGCAGCTACAGGGTCGGGGAAAAACTGTTTTTT,CSYRVGEKLFF
TRBV27,NA,15,TRBJ1-6,TRBD1,TGTGCCAGCAGTTTATTGACAGGGGCCAATTCACCCCTCCACTTT,CASSLLTGANSPLHF
TRBV5-4,NA,14,TRBJ2-1,TRBD1,TGTGCCAGCAGCTCTCAGACAGGGCGGGATGAGCAGTTCTTC,CASSSQTGRDEQFF
TRBV19,NA,14,TRBJ1-6,TRBD1,TGTGCCAGTAGATTCCAGGGGGTCAATTCACCCCTCCACTTT,CASRFQGVNSPLHF
TRBV7-7,NA,18,TRBJ2-5,NA,TGTGCCAGCAGCTTGGGTGGTAAGGGGCACAACAAGGGAGAGACCCAGTACTTC,CASSLGGKGHNKGETQYF
TRBV9,NA,15,TRBJ1-2,NA,TGTGCCAGCAGCGTAGCGGTTACAGGTCGGTATGGCTACACCTTC,CASSVAVTGRYGYTF
TRBV5-6,NA,13,TRBJ1-2,TRBD1,TGTGCGACGGGGGGACAGGGTAACTATGGCTACACCTTC,CATGGQGNYGYTF
TRBV5-1,NA,15,TRBJ1-4,NA,TGCGCCAGCAGCCTGCATGGGGCCAGGGATGAAAAACTGTTTTTT,CASSLHGARDEKLFF
TRBV7-2,NA,16,TRBJ1-6,TRBD1,TGTGCCAGCAGCTTGTCCTCGAGACAGGGGCATTCACCCCTCCACTTT,CASSLSSRQGHSPLHF
TRBV9,NA,15,TRBJ1-2,TRBD1,TGTGCCAGCAGCGTAGGGGACAGGGGATATTATGGCTACACCTTC,CASSVGDRGYYGYTF
TRBV6-6,NA,14,TRBJ1-3,NA,TGTGCCAGCAGAGAGGCCCGCTCTGGAAACACCATATATTTT,CASREARSGNTIYF
TRBV5-8,NA,15,TRBJ1-1,NA,TGTGCCAGCAGCTTGGCGGCAGCAGGGAACACTGAAGCTTTCTTT,CASSLAAAGNTEAFF
TRBV4-1,NA,16,TRBJ2-3,TRBD2,TGCGCCAGCAGCCAAGAAGGGAGCGGGGCCACAGATACGCAGTATTTT,CASSQEGSGATDTQYF
TRBV18,once,16,TRBJ2-5,TRBD2,TGTGCCAGCTCACCCCCCTTTGCGGGGGGGTCCCAGACCCAGTACTTC,CASSPPFAGGSQTQYF
TRBV5-1,NA,16,TRBJ1-6,TRBD1,TGCGCCAGCAGTCCCACAGGGGCCCCCTATAATTCACCCCTCCACTTT,CASSPTGAPYNSPLHF
TRBV5-6,once,15,TRBJ2-2,TRBD1,TGTGCCAGCAGCTTGGCCCGACAGGGGGTCGGGGAGCTGTTTTTT,CASSLARQGVGELFF
TRBV2,NA,11,TRBJ1-5,NA,TGTGCCAGCAACTCGGAGGGGCCCCAGCATTTT,CASNSEGPQHF
TRBV7-2,NA,14,TRBJ2-5,NA,TGTGCCAGCAGCTTAGCAGGGGGAGGGGAGACCCAGTACTTC,CASSLAGGGETQYF
TRBV5-6,NA,18,TRBJ1-5,NA,TGTGCCAGCAGCTCCCCCGGGCGGGCGAATTATAGCAATCAGCCCCAGCATTTT,CASSSPGRANYSNQPQHF
TRBV6-1,few,16,TRBJ1-5,NA,TGTGCCAGCAGTGAAAGGTCGACAGTACGTGGGCAGCCCCAGCATTTT,CASSERSTVRGQPQHF
TRBV9,NA,12,TRBJ1-1,NA,TGTGCCAGCAGCGCAATCCAGGGTCGGCCCTTCTTT,CASSAIQGRPFF
TRBV28,NA,15,TRBJ2-7,NA,TGTGCCAGCCGGGGGGCGGAGGGGACATCCTACGAGCAGTACTTC,CASRGAEGTSYEQYF
TRBV5-1,once,14,TRBJ2-1,NA,TGCGCCAGCAGCTTGGCTACCTCCTACAATGAGCAGTTCTTC,CASSLATSYNEQFF
TRBV30,NA,12,TRBJ1-4,NA,TGTGCCTGGAGTGAGCAGGGCGAAAAACTGTTTTTT,CAWSEQGEKLFF
TRBV7-3,NA,17,TRBJ2-3,TRBD1,TGTGCCAGCAGCTTAAGAGTTGAGGGACAGACCACAGATACGCAGTATTTT,CASSLRVEGQTTDTQYF
TRBV5-6,once,16,TRBJ1-4,NA,TGTGCCAGCAGCTTAAATGCGCCGGGAACCGGGGAAAAACTGTTTTTT,CASSLNAPGTGEKLFF
TRBV5-1,NA,21,TRBJ2-1,TRBD2,TGCGCCAGCAGCCCGTGGCCAGTAGCGGGACGAGTCCTAAGCTCCTACAATGAGCAGTTCTTC,CASSPWPVAGRVLSSYNEQFF
TRBV19,NA,12,TRBJ1-6,NA,TGTGCCAGTAGCTTCGGGGATTCACCCCTCCACTTT,CASSFGDSPLHF
TRBV7-9,NA,17,TRBJ1-6,NA,TGTGCCAGCAGCCCCCCAGGAGTTCGGGGAGGGAATTCACCCCTCCACTTT,CASSPPGVRGGNSPLHF
TRBV5-8,NA,17,TRBJ1-1,TRBD1,TGTGCCAGCAGCTTGGTTTCGGGACAGGGTGGCGGATCTGAAGCTTTCTTT,CASSLVSGQGGGSEAFF
TRBV10-1,NA,16,TRBJ2-3,NA,TGCGCCAGCAGTGAGGAAGAATGGGGGCGCAGAGATACGCAGTATTTT,CASSEEEWGRRDTQYF
TRBV19,NA,15,TRBJ1-1,NA,TGTGCCAGTAGTAGGGGGCGGCAGCTGAACACTGAAGCTTTCTTT,CASSRGRQLNTEAFF
TRBV6-6,NA,15,TRBJ2-1,NA,TGTGCCAGCAGCCCACCGCCGGGGATCCACAATGAGCAGTTCTTC,CASSPPPGIHNEQFF
TRBV5-1,NA,15,TRBJ2-1,NA,TGCGCCAGCAGCTTGGCTAGATCGGGATACAATGAGCAGTTCTTC,CASSLARSGYNEQFF
TRBV7-2,NA,12,TRBJ1-6,NA,TGTGCCAGCAGCTCGCGCCATTCACCCCTCCACTTT,CASSSRHSPLHF
TRBV9,NA,14,TRBJ2-5,NA,TGTGCCAGCAGCGTCTTGGGCTACCAAGAGACCCAGTACTTC,CASSVLGYQETQYF
TRBV7-9,few,16,TRBJ1-6,TRBD1,TGTGCCAGCAGCTTAGGGGGGACAGCTCTAAATTCACCCCTCCACTTT,CASSLGGTALNSPLHF
TRBV19,NA,13,TRBJ1-5,TRBD1,TGTGCCAGTATCGGACAGGGCAATCAGCCCCAGCATTTT,CASIGQGNQPQHF
TRBV15,NA,13,TRBJ1-2,NA,TGTGCCACCAGCAGAGACAGGGCATATGGCTACACCTTC,CATSRDRAYGYTF
TRBV18,NA,14,TRBJ2-1,NA,TGTGCCAGCTCACCAGCCCGGGGAAACAATGAGCAGTTCTTC,CASSPARGNNEQFF
TRBV5-6,NA,14,TRBJ2-5,TRBD2,TGTGCCAGCAGCTTAGGACTAGACCAAGAGACCCAGTACTTC,CASSLGLDQETQYF
TRBV7-2,NA,16,TRBJ1-5,NA,TGTGCCAGCAGCCCCCCCGGGGTGCGGGGAATTCAGCCCCAGCATTTT,CASSPPGVRGIQPQHF
TRBV6-5,NA,15,TRBJ2-7,NA,TGTGCCAGCAGTTACTCATCTTCAGGGGCCTACGAGCAGTACTTC,CASSYSSSGAYEQYF
TRBV6-1,NA,15,TRBJ2-5,NA,TGTGCCAGCAGGGAAAGACCAACAGGGCGGGAGACCCAGTACTTC,CASRERPTGRETQYF